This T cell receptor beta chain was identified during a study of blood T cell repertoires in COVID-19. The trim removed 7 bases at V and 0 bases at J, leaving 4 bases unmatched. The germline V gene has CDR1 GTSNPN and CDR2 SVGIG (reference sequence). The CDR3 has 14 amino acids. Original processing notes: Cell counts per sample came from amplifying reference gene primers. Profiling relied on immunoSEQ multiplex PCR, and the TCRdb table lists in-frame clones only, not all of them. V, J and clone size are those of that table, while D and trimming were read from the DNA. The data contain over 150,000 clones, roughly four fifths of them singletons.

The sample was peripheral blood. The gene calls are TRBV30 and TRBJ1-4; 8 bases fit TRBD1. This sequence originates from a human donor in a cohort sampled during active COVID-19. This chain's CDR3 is CASGQGATNEKLFF. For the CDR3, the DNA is TGTGCCTCAGGACAGGGTGCAACTAATGAAAAACTGTTTTTT.